The present entry profiles one T cell receptor beta chain with its context. The ends were cut back, 3 bases at V and 12 bases at J, with 18 bases in the middle. The germline V gene encodes CDR1 LGHDT and CDR2 YNNKEL (reference sequence). CDR3 length: 15 amino acids. These data come from a study of blood T cell repertoires in COVID-19. Study processing details: From reference gene primer amplification, estimates of nucleated cell counts were derived. The protocol was immunoSEQ multiplex PCR, while the TCRdb copy is restricted to in-frame clones and leaves out a portion. The DNA gave D and trimming, while V, J and clone size come from that table. There are 200,000 to 300,000 clones in the sample; roughly 87% occur only once, and approximately 2.8% lies in the top ten.

The receptor's source is a woman aged 25 to 45 with acute COVID-19. The gene calls are TRBV3-1 (or the pseudogene TRBV3-2) and TRBJ2-6, with D perhaps TRBD2 (5 bases). Sequenced: PBMCs or T cells enriched from blood (not recorded which). This chain's CDR3 is CASSHGEQFRAVLTF. The CDR3 DNA follows: TGTGCCAGCAGCCATGGGGAGCAGTTTCGAGCCGTCCTGACTTTC.